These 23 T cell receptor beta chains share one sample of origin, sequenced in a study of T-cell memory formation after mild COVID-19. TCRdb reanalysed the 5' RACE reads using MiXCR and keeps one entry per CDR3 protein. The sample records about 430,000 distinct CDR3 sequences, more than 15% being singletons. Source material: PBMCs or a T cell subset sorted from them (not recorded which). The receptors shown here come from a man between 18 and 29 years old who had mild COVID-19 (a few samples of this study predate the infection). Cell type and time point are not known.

In DNA, the CDR3 is TGTGCCAGCAGCCCCGGAGGGGACCGTCCTGGCTATGGCTACACCTTC. Its protein product is CASSPGGDRPGYGYTF. The chain combines TRBV7-9 with TRBJ1-2; D possibly corresponds to TRBD1 (5 bases). Germline V gene lookup returns CDR1 SEHNR and CDR2 FQNEAQ (reference sequence). V was shortened by 5 bases and J by 4 bases, with 20 bases between the two germline ends. The CDR3 has 16 residues.

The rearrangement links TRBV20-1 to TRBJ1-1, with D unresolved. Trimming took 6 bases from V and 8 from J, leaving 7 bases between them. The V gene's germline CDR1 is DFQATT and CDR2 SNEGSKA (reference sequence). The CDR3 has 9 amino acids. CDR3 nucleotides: TGCAGTGCCGTCGGGGAAGCTTTCTTT. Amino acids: CSAVGEAFF.

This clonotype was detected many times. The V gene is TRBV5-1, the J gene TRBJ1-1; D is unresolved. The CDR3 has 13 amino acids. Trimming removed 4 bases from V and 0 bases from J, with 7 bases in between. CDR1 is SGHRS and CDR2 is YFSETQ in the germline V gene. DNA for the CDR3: TGCGCCAGCAGCCCCACAATGAACACTGAAGCTTTCTTT. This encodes CASSPTMNTEAFF.

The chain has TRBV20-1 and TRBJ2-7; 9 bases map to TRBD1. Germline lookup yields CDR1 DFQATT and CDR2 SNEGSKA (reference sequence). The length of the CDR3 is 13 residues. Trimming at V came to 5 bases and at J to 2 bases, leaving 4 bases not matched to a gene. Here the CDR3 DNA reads TGCAGTGCTTTGACAGGGGGGACCTACGAGCAGTACTTC. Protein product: CSALTGGTYEQYF.

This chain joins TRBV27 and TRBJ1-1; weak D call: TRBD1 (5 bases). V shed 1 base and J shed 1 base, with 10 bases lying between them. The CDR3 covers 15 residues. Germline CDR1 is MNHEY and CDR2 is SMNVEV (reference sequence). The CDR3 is CASSLLTEKNTEAFF. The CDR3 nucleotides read TGTGCCAGCAGTTTATTGACAGAGAAGAACACTGAAGCTTTCTTT.

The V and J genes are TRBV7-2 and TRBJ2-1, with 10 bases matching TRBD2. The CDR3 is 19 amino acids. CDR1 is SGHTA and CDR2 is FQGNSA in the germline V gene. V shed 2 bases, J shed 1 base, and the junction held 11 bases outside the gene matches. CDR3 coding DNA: TGTGCCAGCAGCTTATTAGGCTGGCCTAGCGGGGGTTCCTACAATGAGCAGTTCTTC. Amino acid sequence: CASSLLGWPSGGSYNEQFF.

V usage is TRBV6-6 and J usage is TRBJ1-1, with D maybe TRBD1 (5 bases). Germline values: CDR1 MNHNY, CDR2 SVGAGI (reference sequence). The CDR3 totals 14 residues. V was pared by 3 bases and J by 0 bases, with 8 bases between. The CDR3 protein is CASSYTTVNTEAFF. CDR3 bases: TGTGCCAGCAGTTATACGACAGTGAACACTGAAGCTTTCTTT.

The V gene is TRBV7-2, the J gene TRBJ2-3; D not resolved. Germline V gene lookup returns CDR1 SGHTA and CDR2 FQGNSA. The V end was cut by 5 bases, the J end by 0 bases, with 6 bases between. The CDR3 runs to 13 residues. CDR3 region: CASSIESTDTQYF. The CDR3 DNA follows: TGTGCCAGCAGCATCGAGAGCACAGATACGCAGTATTTT.

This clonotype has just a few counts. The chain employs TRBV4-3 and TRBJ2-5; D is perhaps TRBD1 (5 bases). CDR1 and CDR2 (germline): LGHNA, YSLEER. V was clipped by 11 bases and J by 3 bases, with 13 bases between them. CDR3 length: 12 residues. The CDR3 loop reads CARPRGKETQYF. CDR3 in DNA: TGCGCCCGCCCAAGGGGTAAAGAGACCCAGTACTTC.

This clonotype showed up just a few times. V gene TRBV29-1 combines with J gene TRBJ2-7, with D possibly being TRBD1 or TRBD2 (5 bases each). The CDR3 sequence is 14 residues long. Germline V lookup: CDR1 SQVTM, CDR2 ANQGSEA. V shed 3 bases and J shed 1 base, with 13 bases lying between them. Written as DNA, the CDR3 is TGCAGCGTTGAGGGCCAGGGAGAATCCTACGAGCAGTACTTC. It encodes CSVEGQGESYEQYF.

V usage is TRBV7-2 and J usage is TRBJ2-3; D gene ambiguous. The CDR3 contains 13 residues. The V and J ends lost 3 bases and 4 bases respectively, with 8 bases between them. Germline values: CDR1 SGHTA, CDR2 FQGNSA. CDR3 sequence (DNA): TGTGCCAGCAGCTTTAGGGCTGCAGATACGCAGTATTTT. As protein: CASSFRAADTQYF.

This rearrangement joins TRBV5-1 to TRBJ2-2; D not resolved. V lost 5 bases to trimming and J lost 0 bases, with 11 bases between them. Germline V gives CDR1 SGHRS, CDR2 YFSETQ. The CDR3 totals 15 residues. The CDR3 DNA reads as TGCGCCAGCAGTGTACCGGAGACGAACACCGGGGAGCTGTTTTTT. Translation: CASSVPETNTGELFF.

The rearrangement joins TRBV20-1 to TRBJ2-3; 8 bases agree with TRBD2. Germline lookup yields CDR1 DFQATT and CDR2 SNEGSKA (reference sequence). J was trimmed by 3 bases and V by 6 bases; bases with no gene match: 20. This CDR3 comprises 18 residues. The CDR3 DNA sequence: TGCAGTGCGGCGAGCGGTTTAAGCGACCTAGCGGGTACAGATACGCAGTATTTT. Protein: CSAASGLSDLAGTDTQYF.

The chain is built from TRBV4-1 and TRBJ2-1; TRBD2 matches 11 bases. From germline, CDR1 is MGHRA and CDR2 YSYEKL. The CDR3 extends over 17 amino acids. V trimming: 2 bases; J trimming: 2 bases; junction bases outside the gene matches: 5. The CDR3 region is CASSQRHSGGAYNEQFF. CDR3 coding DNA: TGCGCCAGCAGCCAACGCCATAGCGGGGGGGCCTACAATGAGCAGTTCTTC.

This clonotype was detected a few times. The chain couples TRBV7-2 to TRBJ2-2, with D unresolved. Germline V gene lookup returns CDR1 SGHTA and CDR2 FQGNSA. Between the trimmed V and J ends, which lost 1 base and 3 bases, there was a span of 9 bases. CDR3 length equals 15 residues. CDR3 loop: CASSLGNIDTGELFF. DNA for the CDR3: TGTGCCAGCAGCTTAGGCAATATTGACACCGGGGAGCTGTTTTTT.

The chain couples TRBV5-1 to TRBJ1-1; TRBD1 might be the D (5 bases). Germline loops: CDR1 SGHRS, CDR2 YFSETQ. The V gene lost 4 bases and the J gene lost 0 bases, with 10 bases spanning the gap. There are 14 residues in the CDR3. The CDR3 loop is CASSRDGMNTEAFF. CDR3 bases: TGCGCCAGCAGCCGGGACGGAATGAACACTGAAGCTTTCTTT.

In DNA form, the CDR3 reads TGTGCCAGCAAAGGCAGGGCGAACACTGAAGCTTTCTTT. Its protein product is CASKGRANTEAFF. V is TRBV28 and J is TRBJ1-1; D is perhaps TRBD1 (5 bases). V shed 7 bases and J shed 1 base, with 10 bases lying between them. Germline-derived CDR1 and CDR2 are MDHEN and SYDVKM. CDR3 length equals 13 residues. The full variable domain, with the rest looked up from reference TRBV28 and TRBJ1-1, is DVKVTQSSRYLVKRTGEKVFLECVQDMDHENMFWYRQDPGLGLRLIYFSYDVKMKEKGDIPEGYSVSREKKERFSLILESASTNQTSMYLCASKGRANTEAFFGQGTRLTVV.

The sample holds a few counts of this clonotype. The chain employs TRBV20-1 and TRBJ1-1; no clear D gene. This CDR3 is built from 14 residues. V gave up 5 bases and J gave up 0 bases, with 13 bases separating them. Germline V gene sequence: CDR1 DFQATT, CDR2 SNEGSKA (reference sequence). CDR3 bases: TGCAGTGCTCCCTTCCCCGGCGTGAACACTGAAGCTTTCTTT. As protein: CSAPFPGVNTEAFF.

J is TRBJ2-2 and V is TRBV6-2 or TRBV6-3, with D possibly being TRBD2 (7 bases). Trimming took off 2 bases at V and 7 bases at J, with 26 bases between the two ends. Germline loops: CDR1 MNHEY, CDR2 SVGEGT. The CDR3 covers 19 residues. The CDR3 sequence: CASSYIRSLGRGLDGELFF. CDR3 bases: TGTGCCAGCAGTTACATTCGATCATTAGGGCGGGGGCTGGACGGGGAGCTGTTTTTT.

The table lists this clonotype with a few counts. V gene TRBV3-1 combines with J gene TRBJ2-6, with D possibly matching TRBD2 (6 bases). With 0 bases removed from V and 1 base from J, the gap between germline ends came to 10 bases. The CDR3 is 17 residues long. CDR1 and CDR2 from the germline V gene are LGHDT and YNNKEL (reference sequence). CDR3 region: CASSQDSGASGANVLTF. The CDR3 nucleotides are TGTGCCAGCAGCCAAGATTCGGGAGCATCTGGGGCCAACGTCCTGACTTTC.

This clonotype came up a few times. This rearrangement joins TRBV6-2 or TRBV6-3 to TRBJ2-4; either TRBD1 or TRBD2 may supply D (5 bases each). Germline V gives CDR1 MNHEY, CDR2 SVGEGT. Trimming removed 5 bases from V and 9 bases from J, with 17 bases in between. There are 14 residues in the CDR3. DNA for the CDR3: TGTGCCAGCAGTCCTAGGGGAGATGGAGGCATTCAGTACTTC. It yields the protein CASSPRGDGGIQYF.

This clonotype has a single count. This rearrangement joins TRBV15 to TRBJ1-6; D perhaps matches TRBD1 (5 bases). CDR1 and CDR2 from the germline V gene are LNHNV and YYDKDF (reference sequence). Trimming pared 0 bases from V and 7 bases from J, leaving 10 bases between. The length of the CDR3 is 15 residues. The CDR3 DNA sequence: TGTGCCACCAGCAGAGATAGGGAGGGGAATTCACCCCTCCACTTT. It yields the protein CATSRDREGNSPLHF. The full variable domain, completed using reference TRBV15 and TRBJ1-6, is DAMVIQNPRYQVTQFGKPVTLSCSQTLNHNVMYWYQQKSSQAPKLLFHYYDKDFNNEADTPDNFQSRRPNTSFCFLDIRSPGLGDTAMYLCATSRDREGNSPLHFGNGTRLTVT.

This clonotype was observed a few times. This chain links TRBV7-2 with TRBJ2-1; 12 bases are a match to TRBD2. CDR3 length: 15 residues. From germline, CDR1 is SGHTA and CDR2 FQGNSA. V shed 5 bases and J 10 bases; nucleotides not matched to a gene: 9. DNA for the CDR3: TGTGCCAGCAGCCAAACTAGCGGGGGGAGTAGGGAGCAGTTCTTC. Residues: CASSQTSGGSREQFF.